What follows describes a single T cell receptor (beta chain). Its antigen is currently unknown. The data were obtained in a study of cytomegalovirus exposure and HLA in healthy donors. On the study more broadly: There were under 140 million unique TCR beta sequences, drawn from 150 million to 200 million T cells, in an earlier analysis.

In the PCR, 60 Vbeta and 13 Jbeta primers were used. Clones were read by immunoSEQ multiplex PCR, and TCRdb kept only the in-frame ones, dropping some. The profile shows about 65,000 clones, over 75% of them singletons. Study findings and constraints: It was 150 to 200 TCR beta chains that were listed as cytomegalovirus-associated. In a later analysis, most CMV-associated TCR beta chains appeared HLA-restricted.

The CDR3 has 16 amino acids. The germline gives CDR1 LGHNA, CDR2 YNFKEQ. V lost 0 bases, J lost 6 bases, and 4 bases stayed unmatched. This sequence was found in a woman in her twenties or thirties in good health and CMV-seronegative. Sequencing input: PBMCs. The V gene is TRBV4-2, the J gene TRBJ1-5, with TRBD1 matching over 11 bases. CDR3 loop: CASSQDSGTGGQPQHF. In nucleotides, the CDR3 is TGTGCCAGCAGCCAAGATTCGGGGACAGGGGGTCAGCCCCAGCATTTT.